This T cell receptor beta chain was found in a study of T cell changes during pregnancy in multiple sclerosis. Assay used: immunoSEQ multiplex PCR; TCRdb lists only in-frame clones, some missing. Here the sample spans tens of thousands of clones, roughly 90% being singletons. This TCR was sampled from a female donor with multiple sclerosis, enrolled in a pregnancy study. The specimen was peripheral blood, collected in the first trimester of pregnancy.

The CDR3 nucleotides are TGTGCCAGCAGCCCACAGGGCTACGAGCAGTACTTC. Protein product: CASSPQGYEQYF. This rearrangement joins TRBV14 to TRBJ2-7, with D tentatively TRBD1 (6 bases). The CDR3 has 12 residues. Looked up from germline, CDR1 is SGHDN and CDR2 is FVKESK. The V end lost 4 bases, the J end lost 3 bases, and 7 bases lay between the germline ends.